The 24 T cell receptor beta chains below come from one sample, sequenced in a study of identical twins. TCRdb reprocessed the 5' RACE reads with MiXCR, giving one entry per CDR3 protein. The table shows approximately 550,000 distinct CDR3 sequences, with about 22% occurring only once. Separately, the same data were catalogued under a study of yellow fever vaccine responses in identical twins.

Input material: CD4+ T cells sorted from blood. These receptors were collected from a woman aged 18-30 years in good health.

This clonotype was counted between two and nine times. The chain combines TRBV4-1 with TRBJ2-1; D perhaps matches TRBD2 (5 bases). The CDR3 has 19 amino acids. Germline CDR1 is MGHRA and CDR2 is YSYEKL. V lost 0 bases and J lost 0, with 18 bases in between. DNA for the CDR3: TGCGCCAGCAGCCAAGAGGTTCTGGCTAGCCGGAGCTCCTACAATGAGCAGTTCTTC. Translated: CASSQEVLASRSSYNEQFF.

The J gene is TRBJ2-3, the V gene TRBV5-1, with TRBD2 identical over 8 bases. The CDR3 length is 18 residues. Germline lookup yields CDR1 SGHRS and CDR2 YFSETQ. V lost 0 bases to trimming and J lost 1 base; unmatched junction nucleotides: 10. The CDR3 bases are TGCGCCAGCAGCTTGGCCCCTGCGGGGGGCGGACGCACAGATACGCAGTATTTT. It codes for CASSLAPAGGGRTDTQYF.

This clonotype was observed a handful of times. The chain combines TRBV20-1 with TRBJ2-1; 10 bases map to TRBD1. The trim removed 4 bases at V and 6 bases at J, leaving 6 bases unmatched. Germline values: CDR1 DFQATT, CDR2 SNEGSKA (reference sequence). CDR3 size: 14 residues. The CDR3 nucleotides are TGCAGTGCTATGGGGACAGGGGCGGTCAATGAGCAGTTCTTC. As protein: CSAMGTGAVNEQFF.

This chain connects TRBV14 to TRBJ2-2; D remains ambiguous. Trimming removed 1 base at V and 4 bases at J, with 4 bases between. This CDR3 has 13 amino acids. In germline, CDR1 is SGHDN, CDR2 FVKESK. DNA of the CDR3: TGTGCCAGCAGCCAAGTCGGCACCGGGGAGCTGTTTTTT. The encoded protein is CASSQVGTGELFF.

This sequence joins TRBV6-5 and TRBJ2-1; 10 positions match TRBD1. The CDR3 runs to 16 residues. Per the germline V gene, CDR1 is MNHEY and CDR2 is SVGAGI. V was pared by 0 bases and J by 5 bases, with 4 bases of the junction left unmatched. The CDR3 loop reads CASSYSWTGGHNEQFF. CDR3 coding DNA: TGTGCCAGCAGTTACTCATGGACAGGGGGTCACAATGAGCAGTTCTTC.

This CDR3 reads CASSSRKNTEAFF. The CDR3 DNA reads as TGTGCCAGCAGTTCCCGGAAAAACACTGAAGCTTTCTTT. V is TRBV6-5 and J is TRBJ1-1; D is ambiguous. The CDR3 is 13 amino acids. CDR1 MNHEY and CDR2 SVGAGI come from the germline V gene. V shed 4 bases and J shed 2 bases, with 8 bases lying between them.

J is TRBJ2-3 and V is TRBV12-3 or TRBV12-4, with D perhaps TRBD2 (6 bases). The CDR3 sequence is 16 residues long. Trimming pared 3 bases from V and 0 bases from J, leaving 13 bases between. CDR3 DNA: TGTGCCAGCAGTTTTCAGTGGGGGACTAGCACAGATACGCAGTATTTT. Translating it yields CASSFQWGTSTDTQYF.

The rearrangement links TRBV7-8 to TRBJ2-5; D is perhaps TRBD1 (5 bases). V dropped 5 bases and J dropped 4 bases, with 11 bases sitting between them. The CDR3 contains 13 residues. Per the germline V gene, CDR1 is SGHVS and CDR2 is FQNEAQ. The CDR3 region has the DNA TGTGCCAGCAGCGGACAAAAAGGAGAGACCCAGTACTTC. Residues: CASSGQKGETQYF. The full variable domain, with the rest looked up from reference TRBV7-8 and TRBJ2-5, is GAGVSQSPRYKVAKRGQDVALRCDPISGHVSLFWYQQALGQGPEFLTYFQNEAQLDKSGLPSDRFFAERPEGSVSTLKIQRTQQEDSAVYLCASSGQKGETQYFGPGTRLLVL.

The sample holds a few counts of this clonotype. CDR3 nucleotides: TGCAGTGCTGGACAGGGAATGGGGTTAATGAACACTGAAGCTTTCTTT. As protein: CSAGQGMGLMNTEAFF. The chain uses TRBV20-1 and TRBJ1-1; TRBD1 aligns across 8 bases. Germline CDR1 and CDR2: DFQATT and SNEGSKA (reference sequence). Losses at the gene ends were 5 bases for V and 0 bases for J; bases not matched to a gene: 11. The CDR3 sequence is 16 residues long.

CDR3 protein: CATSDPGDGQFF. The CDR3, as DNA: TGTGCCACCAGTGATCCTGGAGACGGGCAGTTCTTC. The rearrangement uses TRBV24-1 and TRBJ2-1; D not resolved. Germline-derived CDR1 and CDR2 are KGHDR and SFDVKD. Trimming removed 3 bases at V and 12 bases at J, with 11 bases between. CDR3 length: 12 residues.

This clonotype has at least ten counts. This chain uses TRBV10-3 with TRBJ2-2, with unresolved D. V shed 0 bases and J shed 4 bases, with 3 bases lying between them. This CDR3 has 13 residues. Looked up from germline, CDR1 is ENHRY and CDR2 is SYGVKD. The CDR3 region has the DNA TGTGCCATCAGTGAGTCTCTCACCGGGGAGCTGTTTTTT. Amino acids: CAISESLTGELFF.

The gene calls are TRBV11-2 and TRBJ2-5; tentatively, D is TRBD2 (6 bases). Trimming removed 1 base from V and 2 bases from J, with 11 bases in between. The CDR3 extends over 15 amino acids. Per the germline V gene, CDR1 is SGHAT and CDR2 is FQNNGV. CDR3 nucleotides: TGTGCCAGCAGCTTAGGGGGGGTGCGGCAAGAGACCCAGTACTTC. As protein: CASSLGGVRQETQYF.

This sequence joins TRBV10-3 and TRBJ2-7; D possibly corresponds to TRBD1 (6 bases). CDR3 size: 12 residues. Trimming shortened V by 10 bases and J by 6 bases, and 16 bases separated the two germline ends. CDR1 is ENHRY and CDR2 is SYGVKD in the germline V gene. For the CDR3, the DNA is TGTGCCACCTCAGGGGTCCGGGTCGAGCAGTACTTC. Its protein is CATSGVRVEQYF.

This clonotype appeared a few times. The chain employs TRBV5-6 and TRBJ1-2; no clear D gene. The germline V gene encodes CDR1 SGHDT and CDR2 YYEEEE. The ends were cut back, 6 bases at V and 4 bases at J, with 13 bases in the middle. There are 13 residues in the CDR3. The CDR3 DNA follows: TGTGCCAGCACCGGAACAATTACCTATGGCTACACCTTC. This codes for CASTGTITYGYTF.

The V and J genes are TRBV13 and TRBJ2-1, with 8 positions matching TRBD2. Trimming removed 5 bases from V and 0 bases from J; junction bases left unmatched: 3. This CDR3 has 15 amino acids. The V gene's germline CDR1 is PRHDT and CDR2 FYEKMQ (reference sequence). The CDR3 sequence: CASSHSGVSYNEQFF. CDR3 bases: TGTGCCAGCAGCCATAGCGGGGTCTCCTACAATGAGCAGTTCTTC.

The chain employs TRBV27 and TRBJ2-7; the D call may be TRBD1 or TRBD2 (5 bases each). Trimming cost V 6 bases and J 2 bases, with 17 bases left between them. Germline V lookup: CDR1 MNHEY, CDR2 SMNVEV (reference sequence). The length of the CDR3 is 15 residues. The CDR3, as DNA: TGTGCCAGCAGGGATGACCGGGACCCCACCTACGAGCAGTACTTC. The encoded protein is CASRDDRDPTYEQYF.

This clonotype came up a few times. The chain joins TRBV14 to TRBJ2-5; 7 nucleotides align to TRBD1. After removal of 2 bases from V and 7 bases from J, the junction contained 7 bases not matched to a gene. Germline CDR1 SGHDN, CDR2 FVKESK. The CDR3 spans 14 residues. The CDR3: CASSQQGEGVTQYF. CDR3 nucleotides: TGTGCCAGCAGCCAACAGGGGGAAGGTGTGACCCAGTACTTC.

V usage is TRBV5-1 and J usage is TRBJ1-1; D might be TRBD1 (5 bases). V gave up 0 bases and J gave up 4 bases, with 13 bases separating them. This CDR3 has 15 residues. Germline CDR1 SGHRS, CDR2 YFSETQ. The CDR3 here is CASSLESGVGTEAFF. CDR3 nucleotide sequence: TGCGCCAGCAGCTTGGAGTCGGGGGTGGGCACTGAAGCTTTCTTT.

This clonotype was observed a few times. The J gene is TRBJ2-7, the V gene TRBV2; D is undetermined. Germline CDR1 reads SNHLY; CDR2 reads FYNNEI. With 7 bases removed from V and 2 bases from J, the gap between germline ends came to 18 bases. This CDR3 comprises 15 residues. Here the CDR3 reads CASTPRADGTYEQYF. In nucleotides, the CDR3 is TGTGCCAGCACCCCCCGGGCGGATGGTACCTACGAGCAGTACTTC.

This clonotype was seen at least ten times. V is TRBV29-1 and J is TRBJ2-1, with 8 bases aligning to TRBD2. The CDR3 is 12 amino acids. From germline, CDR1 is SQVTM and CDR2 ANQGSEA. J gave up 6 bases and V 5 bases, and 3 bases lay outside the gene matches. DNA for the CDR3: TGCAGCGTTCTAACTAGCGGCAATGAGCAGTTCTTC. This encodes CSVLTSGNEQFF.

The CDR3 DNA reads as TGCAGTGCTAGATACTACAATGAGCAGTTCTTC. Translation gives CSARYYNEQFF. The rearrangement uses TRBV20-1 and TRBJ2-1; D is undetermined. This CDR3 region has 11 residues. CDR1 is DFQATT, CDR2 SNEGSKA, per germline (reference sequence). V was trimmed by 2 bases and J by 3 bases, leaving 2 bases between them.

This sequence joins TRBV28 and TRBJ2-7; D gene unclear. The CDR3 is 11 amino acids. Trimming pared 4 bases from V and 6 bases from J, leaving 7 bases between. The germline CDR1 and CDR2 sequences are MDHEN and SYDVKM. This CDR3 reads CASSYWGEQYF. In nucleotides, the CDR3 is TGTGCCAGCAGTTACTGGGGCGAGCAGTACTTC.

V gene TRBV29-1 combines with J gene TRBJ2-1, with 7 bases lining up with TRBD1. Germline V CDR1 and CDR2: SQVTM, ANQGSEA. With 6 bases clipped from V and 6 bases from J, the junction kept 11 bases outside the gene matches. The length of the CDR3 is 14 residues. The CDR3 spells CSVQGPNLGNEQFF. CDR3 DNA sequence: TGCAGCGTACAGGGGCCCAACTTGGGCAATGAGCAGTTCTTC.

This clonotype was detected only a few times. V usage is TRBV5-1 and J usage is TRBJ2-1, with 7 bases identical to TRBD1. The CDR3 contains 19 residues. Germline values: CDR1 SGHRS, CDR2 YFSETQ. Trimming removed 3 bases from V and 1 base from J; junction bases left unmatched: 16. The CDR3 DNA is TGCGCCAGCAGCTGGCTGACAGGGTCATATCTCGGGTCCTACAATGAGCAGTTCTTC. It yields the protein CASSWLTGSYLGSYNEQFF.